This T cell receptor (beta chain) came from a study of post-analysis software for immune sequencing data. Study conclusions and caveats: Five or six TRBV segments were more frequent in patients than controls; TRBV5-6, TRBV5-1 and TRBV20-1 belonged to this group.

Unique molecular identifiers were present in the TCR beta cDNA libraries. TCRdb called the PCR reads again in MiXCR, with one record for every CDR3 protein. The data contain 550,000 to 700,000 distinct CDR3 sequences, 44% of them singletons. To note about this clonotype: The target antigen is unknown.

The CDR3 contains 17 residues. The ends lost 6 bases at V and 4 bases at J; junction bases unmatched: 13. The chain joins TRBV12-3 or TRBV12-4 to TRBJ2-4, with TRBD2 matching over 9 bases. The receptor was derived from a girl aged 10-17 years with multiple sclerosis. The sequencing input was blood. CDR3: CASSPAQASGGKNIQYF. The CDR3 DNA sequence: TGTGCCAGCAGCCCAGCGCAGGCCAGCGGGGGGAAAAACATTCAGTACTTC.